Below, 18 T cell receptor beta chains from the same sample are listed, as sequenced in a study of long-term antiretroviral therapy in people with HIV. Sequencing relied on immunoSEQ assay v3.0, run at survey level. Here immunoSEQ multiplex PCR was the method, and the copy in TCRdb shows in-frame clones only, minus some. This sample carries some 15,000 clones, 88% of them seen once, and the ten largest clones take around 11%. The material was unsorted PBMCs, obtained 0.7 years before starting antiretroviral therapy. The origin of the receptors is a man aged 50 or older with HIV.

The chain carries TRBV7-9 and TRBJ2-7, with D tentatively TRBD2 (6 bases). The CDR3 loop spans 15 amino acids. Between the trimmed V and J ends, which lost 5 bases and 3 bases, there was a span of 17 bases. Germline loops: CDR1 SEHNR, CDR2 FQNEAQ (reference sequence). The CDR3 bases are TGTGCCAGCAGCCTATTCGGGTCCGGGAGCTACGAGCAGTACTTC. It yields the protein CASSLFGSGSYEQYF.

The chain couples TRBV10-3 to TRBJ2-2, with a weak D call TRBD1 (6 bases). In germline, CDR1 is ENHRY, CDR2 SYGVKD. This CDR3 comprises 14 residues. Trimming removed 2 bases from V and 3 bases from J, with 7 bases in between. DNA for the CDR3: TGTGCCATCAGTGAGCACAGGGACACCGGGGAGCTGTTTTTT. Its translation: CAISEHRDTGELFF.

This clone was recorded once. CDR3 nucleotide sequence: TGCGCCAGCAGCCTTTCGGGGGGCTCCTTAGGAGCCAAAAACATTCAGTACTTC. Translating it yields CASSLSGGSLGAKNIQYF. V usage is TRBV10-1 and J usage is TRBJ2-4, with D possibly being TRBD2 (7 bases). There are 18 residues in the CDR3. V lost 6 bases, J lost 0 bases, and 21 bases lay in between. Germline assignment: CDR1 WNHNN and CDR2 SYGVQD (reference sequence).

This chain connects TRBV5-1 to TRBJ2-5; 15 nucleotides agree with TRBD2. J lost 1 base, V lost 4 bases, and 5 bases had no gene match. The germline V gene encodes CDR1 SGHRS and CDR2 YFSETQ. There are 17 residues in the CDR3. CDR3 amino acids: CASSPTGLAGGQETQYF. CDR3 DNA: TGCGCCAGCAGCCCTACGGGACTAGCGGGGGGCCAAGAGACCCAGTACTTC.

V and J are TRBV10-3 and TRBJ1-1; D is perhaps TRBD1 (5 bases). V gave up 6 bases and J gave up 2 bases, with 10 bases separating them. Germline CDR1 reads ENHRY; CDR2 reads SYGVKD. This CDR3 is 13 amino acids long. For the CDR3, the DNA is TGTGCCATCAGCCCCAGGGCCAACACTGAAGCTTTCTTT. Protein sequence: CAISPRANTEAFF.

This chain connects TRBV5-8 to TRBJ2-2; weak D call: TRBD2 (5 bases). Germline values: CDR1 SGHTS, CDR2 YDEGEE. The V end lost 4 bases, the J end lost 1 base, and 20 bases lay between the germline ends. The CDR3 contains 18 residues. The chain's CDR3 is CASSLTYQRRMNTGELFF. The CDR3 DNA follows: TGTGCCAGCAGCCTCACTTATCAGCGGAGAATGAACACCGGGGAGCTGTTTTTT.

The chain recombines TRBV7-2 with TRBJ2-7; 15 bases match TRBD2. V shed 3 bases and J 4 bases; nucleotides not matched to a gene: 1. The CDR3 is made up of 15 amino acids. The germline V gene encodes CDR1 SGHTA and CDR2 FQGNSA. CDR3 sequence: CASSLGLAGGYEQYF. The DNA for the CDR3 is TGTGCCAGCAGCTTGGGACTAGCGGGGGGTTACGAGCAGTACTTC.

CDR3 nucleotides: TGTGCCAGCAGCTCGTGGGGGAAAGGGGGGGCTTTCTTT. It yields the protein CASSSWGKGGAFF. The chain has TRBV5-6 and TRBJ1-1; tentatively, D is TRBD1 (6 bases). The V and J ends lost 3 bases and 11 bases respectively, with 17 bases between them. The length of the CDR3 is 13 residues. Germline CDR1 reads SGHDT; CDR2 reads YYEEEE.

This clone appeared once. The rearrangement links TRBV18 to TRBJ2-7; 13 bases are a match to TRBD2. V was pared by 1 base and J by 1 base, with 1 base of the junction left unmatched. Germline V gives CDR1 KGHSH, CDR2 LQKENI. The CDR3 spans 16 residues. Here the CDR3 reads CASSPQGLAGSYEQYF. The CDR3, as DNA: TGTGCCAGCTCACCACAGGGACTAGCGGGGTCCTACGAGCAGTACTTC.

The chain is built from TRBV7-8 and TRBJ1-3; D remains ambiguous. Germline-derived CDR1 and CDR2 are SGHVS and FQNEAQ. CDR3 length: 14 amino acids. V was shortened by 3 bases and J by 0 bases, with 6 bases between the two germline ends. The DNA for the CDR3 is TGTGCCAGCAGCTTTCCCATCTCTGGAAACACCATATATTTT. Translating gives CASSFPISGNTIYF.

In its sample, this clone was seen a few times. V gene TRBV5-1 combines with J gene TRBJ2-2; D tentatively fits TRBD1 or TRBD2 (6 bases each). Germline lookup yields CDR1 SGHRS and CDR2 YFSETQ. The CDR3 sequence is 15 residues long. V dropped 6 bases and J dropped 1 base, with 13 bases sitting between them. The CDR3 here is CASMDSGLNTGELFF. The CDR3, as DNA: TGCGCCAGCATGGACAGCGGGTTGAACACCGGGGAGCTGTTTTTT. Using reference TRBV5-1 and TRBJ2-2 for the parts outside the CDR3, the full variable domain is KAGVTQTPRYLIKTRGQQVTLSCSPISGHRSVSWYQQTPGQGLQFLFEYFSETQRNKGNFPGRFSGRQFSNSRSEMNVSTLELGDSALYLCASMDSGLNTGELFFGEGSRLTVL.

The CDR3 sequence: CASSQPGQGTQETQYF. The CDR3 DNA is TGCGCCAGCAGCCAGCCGGGACAGGGGACCCAAGAGACCCAGTACTTC. The rearrangement uses TRBV4-1 and TRBJ2-5; 10 bases line up with TRBD1. There are 16 residues in the CDR3. Looked up from germline, CDR1 is MGHRA and CDR2 is YSYEKL. J lost 1 base, V lost 3 bases, and 5 bases had no gene match.

This clone appeared a single time. The chain couples TRBV7-2 to TRBJ2-7; 7 nucleotides line up with TRBD2. Per germline, CDR1 SGHTA and CDR2 FQGNSA. This CDR3 comprises 15 residues. V shed 3 bases and J 3 bases; nucleotides not matched to a gene: 8. CDR3 nucleotide sequence: TGTGCCAGCAGCTTGAGCGGGACTAACGGCTACGAGCAGTACTTC. Translated, it gives CASSLSGTNGYEQYF.

V gene TRBV2 combines with J gene TRBJ1-2, with D perhaps matching TRBD1 (6 bases). CDR1 is SNHLY, CDR2 FYNNEI, per germline. The length of the CDR3 is 14 residues. Trimming shortened V by 4 bases and J by 0 bases, and 9 bases separated the two germline ends. CDR3 in DNA: TGTGCCAGCAGTGGGGACAAGACTAACTATGGCTACACCTTC. Amino acids: CASSGDKTNYGYTF.

The gene calls are TRBV5-4 and TRBJ2-3; 8 bases fit TRBD2. From germline, CDR1 is SGHNT and CDR2 YYREEE (reference sequence). With V trimmed by 3 bases and J by 2 bases, 5 bases remained unmatched. This CDR3 has 15 amino acids. CDR3 sequence: CASSYVAGLTDTQYF. DNA for the CDR3: TGTGCCAGCAGCTACGTAGCGGGACTCACAGATACGCAGTATTTT.

The chain carries TRBV18 and TRBJ1-4, with 10 bases lining up with TRBD1. Germline CDR1 KGHSH, CDR2 LQKENI. The CDR3 consists of 17 residues. V shed 9 bases, J shed 4 bases, and the junction held 14 bases outside the gene matches. For the CDR3, the DNA is TGTGCCAGTCATCGTCTCGGACAGGGGGAAGATAATGAAAAACTGTTTTTT. The encoded protein is CASHRLGQGEDNEKLFF.

The V and J genes are TRBV6-1 and TRBJ1-5, with D possibly being TRBD1 (5 bases). The CDR3 sequence is 17 residues long. V was shortened by 2 bases and J by 2 bases, with 16 bases between the two germline ends. CDR1 is MNHNS and CDR2 is SASEGT in the germline V gene. DNA for the CDR3: TGTGCCAGCAGTGAAATGGCCAGGGTTCAAGGCAATCAGCCCCAGCATTTT. It is translated as CASSEMARVQGNQPQHF.

This chain links TRBV6-5 with TRBJ2-1; maybe TRBD2 (5 bases). Trimming took off 2 bases at V and 7 bases at J, with 12 bases between the two ends. The germline gives CDR1 MNHEY, CDR2 SVGAGI. The CDR3 sequence is 14 residues long. The CDR3 coding sequence is TGTGCCAGCAGTTACCACGGGATCGATAATGAGCAGTTCTTC. Protein: CASSYHGIDNEQFF.